The entry below describes one T cell receptor (beta chain). These data are taken from a study of blood T cell repertoires in COVID-19. Looking at the study overall: Samples taken during acute and convalescent COVID-19 were collected in the United States, Italy and Spain. Sources were T cells, B-cell-depleted T cells, or PBMCs; the material itself was cDNA or gDNA.

In the original processing: Amplification with reference gene primers provided the estimates of nucleated cell counts. The assay was immunoSEQ multiplex PCR, and TCRdb's table has in-frame clones only and misses some. Clone size and V and J calls were adopted from that table, with D and trimming inferred from the DNA. Of roughly 150,000 clones in the sample, roughly four fifths were seen once. V trimming: 5 bases; J trimming: 4 bases; junction bases outside the gene matches: 7. The CDR3 consists of 15 residues. Germline V lookup: CDR1 SNHLY, CDR2 FYNNEI. The chain employs TRBV2 and TRBJ2-5, with TRBD1 matching over 10 bases. This TCR came from a man in his 70s who had recovered from COVID-19. The material sequenced was peripheral blood. CDR3 nucleotides: TGTGCCAGCAGTCGCGGGACAGGGGAGGGAGAGACCCAGTACTTC. Its protein is CASSRGTGEGETQYF.